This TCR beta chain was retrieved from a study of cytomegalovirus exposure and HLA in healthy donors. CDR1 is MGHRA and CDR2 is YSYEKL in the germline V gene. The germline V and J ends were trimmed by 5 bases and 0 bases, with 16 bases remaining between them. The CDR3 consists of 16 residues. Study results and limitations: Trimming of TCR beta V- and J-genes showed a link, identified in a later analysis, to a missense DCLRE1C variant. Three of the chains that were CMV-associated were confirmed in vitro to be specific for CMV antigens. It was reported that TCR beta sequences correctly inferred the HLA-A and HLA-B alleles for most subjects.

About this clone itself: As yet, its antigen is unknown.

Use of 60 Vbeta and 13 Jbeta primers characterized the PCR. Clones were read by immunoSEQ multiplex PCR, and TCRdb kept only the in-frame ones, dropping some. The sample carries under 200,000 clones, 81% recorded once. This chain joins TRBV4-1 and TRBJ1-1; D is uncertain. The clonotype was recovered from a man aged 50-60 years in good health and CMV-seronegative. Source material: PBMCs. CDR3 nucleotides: TGCGCCAGCAGCACCTCCACTCGGTCTATGAACACTGAAGCTTTCTTT. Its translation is CASSTSTRSMNTEAFF.